One and the same sample provided the 18 T cell receptor beta chains below, sequenced in a study of blood T cell repertoires in COVID-19. Sequenced by immunoSEQ multiplex PCR; TCRdb stores in-frame clones only, minus some. The sample comprises about 300,000 clones, about nine tenths of which are singletons, and roughly 2.9% rests with the top ten. Sample: PBMCs or T cells enriched from blood (not recorded which). The receptors come from a woman in her forties or fifties who had been exposed to COVID-19.

The chain employs TRBV6-2 or TRBV6-3 and TRBJ2-5; D is perhaps TRBD1 (6 bases). The CDR3 has 16 residues. Germline CDR1 reads MNHEY; CDR2 reads SVGEGT. V lost 2 bases and J lost 1, with 14 bases in between. The CDR3 sequence: CASSYPDPDSQETQYF. The CDR3 DNA reads as TGTGCCAGCAGTTACCCGGACCCGGACAGCCAAGAGACCCAGTACTTC.

This clone was recorded only once. The chain links TRBV5-1 to TRBJ2-3; D perhaps matches TRBD2 (5 bases). This CDR3 contains 15 residues. The germline CDR1 and CDR2 sequences are SGHRS and YFSETQ. V lost 3 bases, J lost 2 bases, and 13 bases lay in between. The CDR3 DNA sequence: TGCGCCAGCAGCTCTACCGGGAAGGACACAGATACGCAGTATTTT. Its protein is CASSSTGKDTDTQYF.

V is TRBV30 and J is TRBJ1-6; no definite D call. The CDR3 is 13 amino acids. Germline V gene lookup returns CDR1 GTSNPN and CDR2 SVGIG (reference sequence). Between the trimmed V and J ends, which lost 1 base and 7 bases, there was a span of 8 bases. The CDR3 DNA is TGTGCCTGGAGTGGTCAGGCCAATTCACCCCTCCACTTT. This sequence encodes CAWSGQANSPLHF.

This chain links TRBV19 with TRBJ1-2, with 7 bases matching TRBD1. V shed 7 bases, J shed 1 base, and the junction held 6 bases outside the gene matches. The CDR3 extends over 14 amino acids. CDR1 LNHDA and CDR2 SQIVND come from the germline V gene (reference sequence). The CDR3 spells CASNTDRINYGYTF. CDR3 DNA sequence: TGTGCCAGTAACACGGACAGGATTAACTATGGCTACACCTTC.

The gene calls are TRBV6-5 and TRBJ1-2, with 9 bases lining up with TRBD1. The germline V gene has CDR1 MNHEY and CDR2 SVGAGI. V lost 6 bases and J lost 3; bases outside the gene matches: 2. This CDR3 is built from 13 residues. For the CDR3, the DNA is TGTGCCAGCAGCCGGGACAGGGACTATGGCTACACCTTC. Translation gives CASSRDRDYGYTF.

The V call is TRBV20-1, the J call TRBJ2-1; D call uncertain. This CDR3 has 12 residues. Germline CDR1 and CDR2: DFQATT and SNEGSKA (reference sequence). Trimming removed 3 bases from V and 4 bases from J, with 7 bases in between. The CDR3 DNA sequence: TGCAGTGCTAGTACTAATTACAATGAGCAGTTCTTC. Amino acids: CSASTNYNEQFF.

The V and J genes are TRBV9 and TRBJ1-3; possible D gene TRBD1, 5 bases. V lost 0 bases, J lost 3 bases, and 13 bases lay in between. Germline CDR1 reads SGDLS; CDR2 reads YYNGEE. There are 16 residues in the CDR3. The CDR3 protein is CASSVGQGGSGNTIYF. CDR3 DNA sequence: TGTGCCAGCAGCGTAGGGCAGGGAGGTAGTGGAAACACCATATATTTT. Full variable domain (missing parts from reference TRBV9 and TRBJ1-3): DSGVTQTPKHLITATGQRVTLRCSPRSGDLSVYWYQQSLDQGLQFLIQYYNGEERAKGNILERFSAQQFPDLHSELNLSSLELGDSALYFCASSVGQGGSGNTIYFGEGSWLTVV.

The gene calls are TRBV19 and TRBJ1-5, with 8 positions matching TRBD1. The CDR3 consists of 16 residues. Germline assignment: CDR1 LNHDA and CDR2 SQIVND (reference sequence). Trimming took 3 bases from V and 2 from J; bases not matched to a gene: 6. The CDR3 DNA reads TGTGCCAGTAGTATCCTAGACAGGGGAGGCAATCAGCCCCAGCATTTT. It specifies CASSILDRGGNQPQHF.

V and J are TRBV24-1 and TRBJ2-1; tentative D call: TRBD2 (5 bases). The V end lost 6 bases, the J end lost 7 bases, and 12 bases lay between the germline ends. Germline V gives CDR1 KGHDR, CDR2 SFDVKD. The CDR3 length is 13 residues. DNA for the CDR3: TGTGCCACCAGTTGGACTGCTAGTAATGAGCAGTTCTTC. As protein: CATSWTASNEQFF.

The chain couples TRBV4-2 to TRBJ1-5; a weak D match, TRBD1 (5 bases). The CDR3 extends over 12 amino acids. The V end was cut by 1 base, the J end by 7 bases, with 5 bases between. Germline V gives CDR1 LGHNA, CDR2 YNFKEQ. The CDR3 DNA follows: TGTGCCAGCAGCCAAGGGGGCCAGCCCCAGCATTTT. Protein sequence: CASSQGGQPQHF.

The rearrangement uses TRBV28 and TRBJ1-1; no reliable D call. The germline CDR1 and CDR2 sequences are MDHEN and SYDVKM. V was cut by 4 bases and J by 0 bases, with 9 bases left in between. The CDR3 length is 14 residues. CDR3 in DNA: TGTGCCAGCAGTTCTTACAGCCTGAACACTGAAGCTTTCTTT. Residues: CASSSYSLNTEAFF.

Points on this clone: The sample holds other DNA sequences that translate to the same CDR3. The CDR3 reads CASSPDSNTGELFF. Here the CDR3 DNA reads TGTGCCAGCTCACCAGACAGTAACACCGGGGAGCTGTTTTTT. The J gene is TRBJ2-2, the V gene TRBV18, with D tentatively TRBD1 (5 bases). V was clipped by 2 bases and J by 2 bases, with 6 bases between them. CDR1 and CDR2 (germline): KGHSH, LQKENI. This CDR3 region has 14 residues.

This clone has just one count. This chain connects TRBV6-5 to TRBJ2-7, with TRBD2 as a possible D gene (6 bases). From germline, CDR1 is MNHEY and CDR2 SVGAGI. This CDR3 spans 14 amino acids. Trimming shortened V by 6 bases and J by 2 bases, and 14 bases separated the two germline ends. The CDR3 here is CASSPRGGTYEQYF. Written as DNA, the CDR3 is TGTGCCAGCAGCCCCCGGGGCGGGACCTACGAGCAGTACTTC.

This clone was observed a few times. The chain links TRBV2 to TRBJ1-5, with 10 positions matching TRBD1. The CDR3 has 15 amino acids. V lost 5 bases to trimming and J lost 3 bases; unmatched junction nucleotides: 4. Germline V gives CDR1 SNHLY, CDR2 FYNNEI. DNA for the CDR3: TGTGCCAGCAGTCCCGGGACAGGGGACAATCAGCCCCAGCATTTT. Translated, it gives CASSPGTGDNQPQHF.

This sequence joins TRBV19 and TRBJ1-5, with 7 bases matching TRBD1. The J segment lost 0 bases and the V segment lost 5 bases, leaving 4 bases of the junction unmatched. CDR1 is LNHDA and CDR2 is SQIVND in the germline V gene (reference sequence). The CDR3 covers 15 residues. In DNA form, the CDR3 reads TGTGCCAGTAGTCAGGGACAGATTAGCAATCAGCCCCAGCATTTT. Protein product: CASSQGQISNQPQHF.

The J gene is TRBJ2-3, the V gene TRBV2, with D possibly matching TRBD1 (6 bases). V lost 1 base and J lost 0, with 8 bases in between. The CDR3 length is 15 residues. Germline-derived CDR1 and CDR2 are SNHLY and FYNNEI. The CDR3 spells CASSEGTASTDTQYF. The DNA of the CDR3 is TGTGCCAGCAGTGAAGGGACAGCTAGCACAGATACGCAGTATTTT.

This clone was observed a single time. The genes are TRBV19 and TRBJ2-3; 8 bases align to TRBD2. CDR1 is LNHDA, CDR2 SQIVND, per germline (reference sequence). The junction had 6 bases not matched to a gene; V was cut back by 2 bases and J by 5 bases. CDR3 length: 15 amino acids. The CDR3 reads CASSISGGGGDTQYF. The CDR3 DNA follows: TGTGCCAGTAGTATAAGCGGGGGCGGTGGAGATACGCAGTATTTT.

This clone is a singleton in its sample. The J gene is TRBJ2-7, the V gene TRBV28; 10 bases are shared with TRBD1. Germline-derived CDR1 and CDR2 are MDHEN and SYDVKM. This CDR3 contains 15 residues. V was pared by 6 bases and J by 4 bases, with 9 bases of the junction left unmatched. For the CDR3, the DNA is TGTGCCAGCAGCCAGGGGGGACAGGGGAGGTACGAGCAGTACTTC. Translated: CASSQGGQGRYEQYF.